These T cell receptor beta chains were read from a single sample in a study of shared clonotypes between healthy human individuals. Sequenced by immunoSEQ multiplex PCR; TCRdb stores in-frame clones only, minus some. The table shows nearly 2 million clones, with approximately 94% occurring only once. Sequencing used naive CD8+ T cells sorted from blood. These receptors were taken from a man between 18 and 35 years old in good health. CDR3s include the opening cysteine and the closing phenylalanine or tryptophan. Fields, in order: J gene, V gene, CDR3 protein.

>TRBJ2-7|TRBV28
CASSLNRGANEQYF
>TRBJ2-1|TRBV2
CASSVGQGSYNEQFF
>TRBJ2-3|TRBV11-2
CASSLDWRLTDTQYF
>TRBJ2-7|TRBV28
CASSFVNEQYF
>TRBJ2-1|TRBV27
CASSLMDSYNEQFF
>TRBJ1-2|TRBV5-6
CASSFWLNYGYTF
>TRBJ1-5|TRBV6-5
CASSFTASRQPQHF
>TRBJ2-1|TRBV5-1
CASSPSGTSIGNEQFF
>TRBJ2-7|TRBV4-3
CASSHAWGEEQYF
>TRBJ2-7|TRBV4-1
CASSISPGGDEQYF